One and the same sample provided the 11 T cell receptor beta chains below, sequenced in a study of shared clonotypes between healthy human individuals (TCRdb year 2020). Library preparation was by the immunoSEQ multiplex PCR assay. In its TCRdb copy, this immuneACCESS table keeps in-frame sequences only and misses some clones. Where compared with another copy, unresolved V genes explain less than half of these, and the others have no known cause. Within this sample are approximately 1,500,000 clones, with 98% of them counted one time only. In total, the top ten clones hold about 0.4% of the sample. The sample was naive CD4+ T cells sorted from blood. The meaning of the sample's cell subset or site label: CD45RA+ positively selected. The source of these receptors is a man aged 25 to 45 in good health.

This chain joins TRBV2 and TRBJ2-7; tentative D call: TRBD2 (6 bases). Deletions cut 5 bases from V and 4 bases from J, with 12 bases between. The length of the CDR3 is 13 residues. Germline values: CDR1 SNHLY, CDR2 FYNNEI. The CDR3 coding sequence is TGTGCCAGCAGTTATGGGACTTCATACGAGCAGTACTTC. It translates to CASSYGTSYEQYF.

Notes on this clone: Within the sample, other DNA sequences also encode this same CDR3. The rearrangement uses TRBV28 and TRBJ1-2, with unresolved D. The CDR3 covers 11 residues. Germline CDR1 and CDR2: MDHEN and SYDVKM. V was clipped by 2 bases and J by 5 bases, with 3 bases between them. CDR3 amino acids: CASSLEYGYTF. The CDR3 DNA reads TGTGCCAGCAGTTTAGAGTATGGCTACACCTTC.

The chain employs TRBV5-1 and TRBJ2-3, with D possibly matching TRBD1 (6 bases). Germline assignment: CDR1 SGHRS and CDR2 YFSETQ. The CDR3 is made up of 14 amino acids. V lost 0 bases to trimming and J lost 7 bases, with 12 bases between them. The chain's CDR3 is CASSLVGAENTQYF. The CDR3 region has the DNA TGCGCCAGCAGCTTGGTGGGGGCGGAAAATACGCAGTATTTT.

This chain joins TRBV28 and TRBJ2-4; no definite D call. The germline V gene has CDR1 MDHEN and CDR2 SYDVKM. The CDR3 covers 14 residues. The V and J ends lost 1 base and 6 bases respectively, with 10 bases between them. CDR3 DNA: TGTGCCAGCAGTTTATTGGGGATCTTAAACATTCAGTACTTC. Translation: CASSLLGILNIQYF.

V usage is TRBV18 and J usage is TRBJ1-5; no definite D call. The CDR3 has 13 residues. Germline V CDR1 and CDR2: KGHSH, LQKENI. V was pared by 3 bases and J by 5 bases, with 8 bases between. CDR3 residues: CASSPRHDQPQHF. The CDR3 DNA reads TGTGCCAGCTCACCCAGACATGATCAGCCCCAGCATTTT. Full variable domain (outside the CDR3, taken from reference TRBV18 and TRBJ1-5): NAGVMQNPRHLVRRRGQEARLRCSPMKGHSHVYWYRQLPEEGLKFMVYLQKENIIDESGMPKERFSAEFPKEGPSILRIQQVVRGDSAAYFCASSPRHDQPQHFGDGTRLSIL.

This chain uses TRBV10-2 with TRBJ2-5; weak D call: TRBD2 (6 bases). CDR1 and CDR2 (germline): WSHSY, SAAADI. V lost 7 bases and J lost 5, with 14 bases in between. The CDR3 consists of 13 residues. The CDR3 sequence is CASTGLGLETQYF. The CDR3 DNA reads TGCGCCAGCACGGGACTTGGGTTGGAGACCCAGTACTTC.

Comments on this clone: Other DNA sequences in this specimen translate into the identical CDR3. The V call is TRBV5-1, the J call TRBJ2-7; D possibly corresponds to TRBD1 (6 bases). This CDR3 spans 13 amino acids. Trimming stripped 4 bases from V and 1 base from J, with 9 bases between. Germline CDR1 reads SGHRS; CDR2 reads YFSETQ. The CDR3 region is CASSRDNSYEQYF. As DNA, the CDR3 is TGCGCCAGCAGCCGGGACAATTCCTACGAGCAGTACTTC.

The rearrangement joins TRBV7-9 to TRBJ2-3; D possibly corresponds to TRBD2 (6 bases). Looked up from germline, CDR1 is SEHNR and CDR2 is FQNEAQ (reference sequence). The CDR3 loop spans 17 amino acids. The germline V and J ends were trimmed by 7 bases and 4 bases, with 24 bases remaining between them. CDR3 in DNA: TGTGCCAGCAACGCGCTTGTGGGACTCAGGGTGGCAGATACGCAGTATTTT. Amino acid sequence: CASNALVGLRVADTQYF.

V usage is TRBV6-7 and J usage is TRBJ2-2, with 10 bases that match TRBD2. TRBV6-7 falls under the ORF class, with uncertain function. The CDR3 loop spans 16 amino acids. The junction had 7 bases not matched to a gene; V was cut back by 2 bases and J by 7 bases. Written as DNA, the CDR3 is TGTGCCAGCAGTTACGGCGGGACTAGCGACCTCGGGGAGCTGTTTTTT. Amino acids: CASSYGGTSDLGELFF.

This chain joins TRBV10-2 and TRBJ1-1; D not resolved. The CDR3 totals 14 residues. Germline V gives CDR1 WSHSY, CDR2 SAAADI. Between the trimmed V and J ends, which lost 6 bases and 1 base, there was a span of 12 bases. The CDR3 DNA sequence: TGCGCCAGCAGGTATGACACCCGGAACACTGAAGCTTTCTTT. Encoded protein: CASRYDTRNTEAFF.

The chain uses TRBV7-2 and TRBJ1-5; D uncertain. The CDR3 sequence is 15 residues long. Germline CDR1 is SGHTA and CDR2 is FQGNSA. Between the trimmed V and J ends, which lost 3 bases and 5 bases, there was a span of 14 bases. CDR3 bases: TGTGCCAGCAGCTTGGAAGGAAGGCTCTATCAGCCCCAGCATTTT. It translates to CASSLEGRLYQPQHF.